This entry describes one T cell receptor beta chain. Its specificity is not known. The sample has other DNA sequences that encode this CDR3 too. The record originates from a study of shared clonotypes between healthy human individuals. In the authors' workflow: ImmunoSEQ supplied junction-only sequences lacking quality scores, so filtering was different. Clones were sequenced by immunoSEQ multiplex PCR, and TCRdb holds only the in-frame ones, with some missing. From that table come the V and J calls and clone size; the DNA was used to work out D and trimming. The sample records some 2.1 million clones, 93% being singletons. Findings and caveats of the study: Clonotype sharing among donors, it was expected, would be affected by sequencing depth.

Naive CD8 isolation took CD45RO-negative cells positively selected for CCR7 and excluded terminally differentiated effector memory CD45RA+ cells. The CDR3 sequence is 14 residues long. With V trimmed by 4 bases and J by 7 bases, 5 bases remained unmatched. The material sequenced was naive CD8+ T cells from PBMCs. V and J are TRBV23-1 and TRBJ2-2; TRBD1 agrees at 8 bases. TRBV23-1 is given ORF status, its function remaining uncertain. The clonotype comes from a man younger than 30 in good health. Some clones in this sample may be carry-over from other donors' samples. The CDR3 nucleotides read TGCGCCAGCAGTCCACAGGGGGGCGGCGGGGAGCTGTTTTTT. Its protein product is CASSPQGGGGELFF.